The clone carrying this T cell receptor beta chain has only a few counts. A read error may explain this, as a much larger clone is one base away. Other DNA sequences of this sample code for an identical CDR3. The sample comes from a study of shared clonotypes between healthy human individuals. CDR1 SGHNT and CDR2 YENEEA come from the germline V gene. V lost 0 bases to trimming and J lost 2 bases, with 6 bases between them. There are 14 residues in the CDR3. Samples underwent the assay at deep level. The method was immunoSEQ multiplex PCR; TCRdb's version includes in-frame clones alone and lacks a portion of them. The table shows some 1,100,000 clones, with around 78% occurring only once.

The chain has TRBV11-3 and TRBJ2-3; D uncertain. Sequencing was performed on memory CD4+ T cells from PBMCs. This sample's subset: CD45RA-negative fraction. The sequence was collected from a young man in good health. Some clones in this sample may be carry-over from other donors' samples. CDR3 sequence: CASSLDGNTDTQYF. For the CDR3, the DNA is TGTGCCAGCAGCTTAGATGGGAACACAGATACGCAGTATTTT.